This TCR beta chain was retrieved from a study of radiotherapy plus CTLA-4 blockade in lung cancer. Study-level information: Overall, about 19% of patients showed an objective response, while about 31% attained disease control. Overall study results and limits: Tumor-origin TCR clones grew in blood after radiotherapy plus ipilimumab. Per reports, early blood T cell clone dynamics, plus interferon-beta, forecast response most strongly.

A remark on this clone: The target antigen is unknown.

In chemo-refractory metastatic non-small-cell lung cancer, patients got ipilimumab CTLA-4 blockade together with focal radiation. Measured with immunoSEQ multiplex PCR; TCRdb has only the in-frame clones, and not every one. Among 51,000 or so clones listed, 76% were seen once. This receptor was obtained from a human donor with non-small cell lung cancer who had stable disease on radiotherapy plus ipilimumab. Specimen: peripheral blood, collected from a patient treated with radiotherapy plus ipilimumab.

CDR3 sequence (DNA): TGTGCCAGCAGCCTTCGGACAGGACGGGATGAAAAACTGTTTTTT. It yields the protein CASSLRTGRDEKLFF. The J gene is TRBJ1-4, the V gene TRBV13; TRBD1 matches at 7 bases. Looked up from germline, CDR1 is PRHDT and CDR2 is FYEKMQ (reference sequence). This CDR3 comprises 15 residues. V was clipped by 5 bases and J by 6 bases; unmatched bases: 9.